This T cell receptor (beta chain) was obtained from a study of human T cells and chemical hapten exposure. Study background: 2% DPC applied to a roughly 2 cm by roughly 2 cm arm area sensitized donors. Patch tests containing 0.01% DPC, applied to the upper back, were read at 6 days. Throughout a study of 20 to 30 weeks, patients underwent weekly scalp administration of diphenylcyclopropenone doses.

One entry per CDR3 protein results from TCRdb running MiXCR on the RACE reads. The sample has tens of thousands of distinct CDR3 sequences, about 9.4% seen once. As for time point: patch test 2, 6 weeks after DPC sensitization. Treatment specified: therapeutic diphenylcyclopropenone sensitization with weekly scalp DPC. The template was total RNA from unfractionated whole blood. Ten or more counts support this clonotype. The receptor was isolated from a woman aged 30 to 39 with alopecia areata. Some clones in this sample may be carry-over from other donors' samples. This material consisted of whole blood, taken in connection with sensitization to the hapten diphenylcyclopropenone (DPC).

This CDR3 reads CASSEGSGQGAKKQYF. The CDR3 DNA sequence: TGTGCCAGCAGTGAAGGGTCCGGACAGGGGGCTAAGAAGCAGTACTTC. The gene calls are TRBV6-1 and TRBJ2-7; 11 bases align to TRBD1. CDR3 length: 16 amino acids. Germline V lookup: CDR1 MNHNS, CDR2 SASEGT. Trimming at V came to 1 base and at J to 8 bases, leaving 10 bases not matched to a gene.